The entry below gives a single T cell receptor beta chain sequence along with its context. The antigen remains unidentified. The V gene lost 2 bases and the J gene lost 4 bases, with 15 bases spanning the gap. This CDR3 spans 16 amino acids. Germline lookup yields CDR1 MDHEN and CDR2 SYDVKM. Stem cell-like memory, regulatory, central memory and naive CD4+ cells were sorted via CD45RO/CCR7/CD25/CD127/CD95/CD27. This specimen belongs to a study of beta chain features in type 1 diabetes. Notes on the study in general: A possible short-template PCR bias applies equally to patients and controls. Within each of all four CD4+ subsets, Type 1 diabetes patients had TCRB CDR3s that were moderately but significantly shorter. VDJ junctions from type 1 diabetes patients carried fewer insertions and larger deletions.

Expressed TCRB transcripts were sequenced because the isolated RNA had all been reverse transcribed beforehand. Naive, central memory and regulatory T cell samples came to a mean of roughly 4 million reads. Produced via immunoSEQ multiplex PCR; TCRdb's table is partial and in-frame only. This sample yields some 350,000 clones, of which roughly a tenth are seen a single time; about 0.6% belongs to the top ten. The receptor comes from a man aged 30 to 45 with type 1 diabetes. The chain links TRBV28 to TRBJ1-5, with D maybe TRBD1 (6 bases). The sequencing sample was made of central memory CD4+ T cells from blood. CDR3 amino acids: CASSLRGGQHNQPQHF. The CDR3 DNA reads as TGTGCCAGCAGTTTAAGGGGGGGTCAGCATAATCAGCCCCAGCATTTT.